This T cell receptor beta chain was documented in a study of memory CD4+ T cells and cytomegalovirus serostatus. Study in general: Of the healthy Belgian adults, 9 were CMV seropositive and fewer than 30 seronegative.

General study points: The CMV-associated TCR signature appears largely within the CD4+ memory repertoire. CD4+ memory repertoires contained about 40% of the roughly 160 reported CMV TCRbeta sequences.

Generated by immunoSEQ multiplex PCR, the TCRdb table keeps only in-frame clones and is missing some. The table shows 50,000 or so clones, with under 80% occurring only once. Single viable CD3+CD4+CD8-CD45RO+ cells were sorted as the memory CD4+ T cells. CMV serostatus came from serum IgG against pp150, pp28, p38, p52. The length of the CDR3 is 14 residues. Germline CDR1 and CDR2: MNHEY and SVGAGI. The V end lost 4 bases, the J end lost 11 bases, and 20 bases lay between the germline ends. Points on this clone: Its target is not known.

J is TRBJ1-1 and V is TRBV6-5; maybe TRBD1 (6 bases). The TCR comes from an adult in good health and CMV-seronegative. The sample comprised memory CD4+ T cells from blood. The DNA for the CDR3 is TGTGCCAGCAGTTCAGTTGGAGGGGGGGGCGCCGCTTTCTTT. It encodes CASSSVGGGGAAFF.